Below, 13 T cell receptor beta chains from the same sample are listed, as sequenced in a study of T-cell reconstitution after alpha-beta-depleted transplantation in children. Overall study findings and caveats: One year after transplant, T-cell counts and diversity came mostly from newly produced T cells.

What these receptors recognize is not known. Unique molecular identifiers were incorporated into the prepared TCRbeta library. MiXCR, run by TCRdb on the PCR reads, gives a single entry per CDR3 protein. Seen here are around 300,000 distinct CDR3 sequences, 7.5% to 9% observed once, and the top ten hold about 9.3%. This specimen consisted of peripheral blood, obtained 360 days after TCRalphabeta/CD19-depleted stem cell transplant. The receptors here all came from a female patient younger than 10 who had a stem cell transplant for Fanconi anemia, so the T cells may come from the graft donor.

This sequence joins TRBV5-1 and TRBJ2-3; TRBD2 aligns across 12 bases. Per germline, CDR1 SGHRS and CDR2 YFSETQ. V lost 2 bases to trimming and J lost 4 bases; unmatched junction nucleotides: 8. This CDR3 is built from 17 residues. Here the CDR3 reads CASSFFRRLAGADTQYF. In nucleotides, the CDR3 is TGCGCCAGCAGCTTTTTCCGGAGACTAGCGGGAGCAGATACGCAGTATTTT.

This clonotype was counted ten times or more. V and J are TRBV10-3 and TRBJ2-5; D might be TRBD2 (7 bases). CDR1 ENHRY and CDR2 SYGVKD come from the germline V gene. The CDR3 length is 14 residues. Trimming stripped 3 bases from V and 5 bases from J, with 13 bases between. CDR3 nucleotide sequence: TGTGCCATCAGTGACGCGGGGGCCGGGGAGACCCAGTACTTC. It specifies CAISDAGAGETQYF.

This clonotype was picked up many times. This chain uses TRBV12-3 or TRBV12-4 with TRBJ2-4; D gene uncertain. This CDR3 has 13 amino acids. V dropped 2 bases and J dropped 0 bases, with 2 bases sitting between them. The CDR3 spells CASSLLAKNIQYF. The CDR3 DNA reads TGTGCCAGCAGTTTACTAGCCAAAAACATTCAGTACTTC.

This clonotype was seen only a few times. The rearrangement joins TRBV7-9 to TRBJ2-5; tentatively, D is TRBD1 (6 bases). In germline, CDR1 is SEHNR, CDR2 FQNEAQ (reference sequence). Trimming took 1 base from V and 7 from J, leaving 16 bases between them. The CDR3 length is 15 residues. CDR3 amino acids: CASSLGPQGLRTQYF. The DNA of the CDR3 is TGTGCCAGCAGCTTAGGCCCACAGGGCCTCAGGACCCAGTACTTC.

Only a few counts were recorded for this clonotype. The rearrangement links TRBV10-3 to TRBJ1-1; no reliable D call. CDR1 is ENHRY, CDR2 SYGVKD, per germline. The CDR3 runs to 13 residues. V lost 3 bases and J lost 6, with 11 bases in between. CDR3 nucleotide sequence: TGTGCCATCAGTGAACAGCCTCGAGCTGAAGCTTTCTTT. As protein: CAISEQPRAEAFF.

This clonotype was observed a few times. This chain links TRBV12-5 with TRBJ1-2, with a possible D match to TRBD1 (5 bases). The V end lost 3 bases, the J end lost 6 bases, and 17 bases lay between the germline ends. The CDR3 sequence is 15 residues long. CDR1 and CDR2 (germline): LGHNT, FRNRAP. CDR3 sequence reads: CASGLTGLPNHGYTF. In DNA form, the CDR3 reads TGTGCTAGTGGTTTAACAGGACTTCCAAATCATGGCTACACCTTC. The full variable domain, rest sourced from reference TRBV12-5 and TRBJ1-2, is DARVTQTPRHKVTEMGQEVTMRCQPILGHNTVFWYRQTMMQGLELLAYFRNRAPLDDSGMPKDRFSAEMPDATLATLKIQPSEPRDSAVYFCASGLTGLPNHGYTFGSGTRLTVV.

Comment on this clonotype: A single base separates this from a much larger clone, so it may be a read error. The chain uses TRBV5-1 and TRBJ2-7; D may be TRBD1 (5 bases). The CDR3 runs 13 residues. V was shortened by 4 bases and J by 3 bases, with 11 bases between the two germline ends. CDR1 and CDR2 from the germline V gene are SGHRS and YFSETQ. CDR3 in amino acids: CASSVDNNYEQYV. DNA of the CDR3: TGCGCCAGCAGCGTGGACAACAACTACGAGCAGTACGTC.

This clonotype was observed many times. V gene TRBV20-1 combines with J gene TRBJ2-7, with D possibly being TRBD1 (5 bases). The CDR3 loop spans 16 amino acids. Trimming shortened V by 0 bases and J by 5 bases, and 20 bases separated the two germline ends. From germline, CDR1 is DFQATT and CDR2 SNEGSKA (reference sequence). The CDR3 DNA reads as TGCAGTGCTAGAGATGACTGGGCAGGGTCTTGGAACGAGCAGTACTTC. This translates into CSARDDWAGSWNEQYF.

Many counts were recorded for this clonotype. This CDR3 reads CASSRLMYEQYF. Written as DNA, the CDR3 is TGTGCCAGCAGCCGCCTAATGTACGAGCAGTACTTC. The rearrangement joins TRBV28 to TRBJ2-7; no clear D gene. The V and J ends lost 6 bases and 4 bases respectively, with 10 bases between them. CDR1 and CDR2 (germline): MDHEN, SYDVKM. This CDR3 region has 12 residues. Based on the CDR3 plus reference TRBV28 and TRBJ2-7, the full variable domain is DVKVTQSSRYLVKRTGEKVFLECVQDMDHENMFWYRQDPGLGLRLIYFSYDVKMKEKGDIPEGYSVSREKKERFSLILESASTNQTSMYLCASSRLMYEQYFGPGTRLTVT.

CDR3 loop: CASSLYQEGNQPQHF. The CDR3 nucleotides are TGTGCCAGCAGCTTGTATCAGGAGGGCAATCAGCCCCAGCATTTT. This chain uses TRBV5-5 with TRBJ1-5, with no clear D. This CDR3 has 15 amino acids. Trimming cost V 1 base and J 2 bases, with 10 bases left between them. CDR1 is SGHKS and CDR2 is YYEKEE in the germline V gene (reference sequence).

This clonotype showed up just a few times. The chain joins TRBV7-3 to TRBJ2-1; the D is unclear. CDR3 size: 16 residues. V lost 0 bases and J lost 4, with 13 bases in between. CDR1 and CDR2 from the germline V gene are SGHTA and FQGTGA. This CDR3 is CASSLTYQKPYNEQFF. The DNA of the CDR3 is TGTGCCAGCAGCTTAACGTATCAGAAACCTTACAATGAGCAGTTCTTC.

There are many counts of this clonotype. V and J are TRBV10-3 and TRBJ2-5; possible D gene TRBD1, 6 bases. This CDR3 has 13 amino acids. The germline V and J ends were trimmed by 2 bases and 5 bases, with 9 bases remaining between them. CDR1 is ENHRY and CDR2 is SYGVKD in the germline V gene. DNA for the CDR3: TGTGCCATCAGTGAGGCAGGGGTGGAGACCCAGTACTTC. Translating it yields CAISEAGVETQYF.

The V and J genes are TRBV4-1 and TRBJ2-1; 11 nucleotides line up with TRBD2. The CDR3 is made up of 20 amino acids. The germline gives CDR1 MGHRA, CDR2 YSYEKL. The trim removed 4 bases at V and 1 base at J, leaving 15 bases unmatched. CDR3 sequence: CASSPGGGPTSGESYNEQFF. Here the CDR3 DNA reads TGCGCCAGCAGCCCCGGCGGCGGCCCGACTAGCGGGGAGTCCTACAATGAGCAGTTCTTC.